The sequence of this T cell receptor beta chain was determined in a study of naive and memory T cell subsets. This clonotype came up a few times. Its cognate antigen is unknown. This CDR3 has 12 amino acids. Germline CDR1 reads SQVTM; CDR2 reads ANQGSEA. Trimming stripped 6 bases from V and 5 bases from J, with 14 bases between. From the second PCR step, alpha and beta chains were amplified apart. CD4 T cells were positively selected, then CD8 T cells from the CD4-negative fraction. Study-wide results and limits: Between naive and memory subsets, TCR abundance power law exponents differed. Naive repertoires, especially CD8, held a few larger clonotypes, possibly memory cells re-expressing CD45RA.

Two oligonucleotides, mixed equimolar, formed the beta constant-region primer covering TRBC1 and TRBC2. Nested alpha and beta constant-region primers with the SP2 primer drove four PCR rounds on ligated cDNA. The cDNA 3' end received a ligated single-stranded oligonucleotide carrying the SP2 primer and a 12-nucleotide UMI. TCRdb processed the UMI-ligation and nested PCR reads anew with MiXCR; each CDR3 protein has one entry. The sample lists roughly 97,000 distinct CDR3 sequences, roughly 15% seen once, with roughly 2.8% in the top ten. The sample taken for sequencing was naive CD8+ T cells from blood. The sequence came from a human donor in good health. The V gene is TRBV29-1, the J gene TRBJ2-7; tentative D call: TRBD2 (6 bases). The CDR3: CSVFGGSNEQYF. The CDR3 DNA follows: TGCAGCGTCTTTGGGGGGTCCAACGAGCAGTACTTC.